A selection of T cell receptor beta chains follows, all from one sample in a study of T cell responses to AZD1222 COVID-19 vaccine. Profiled with immunoSEQ multiplex PCR; TCRdb holds only in-frame clones, not every one. Here the sample spans around 130,000 clones, approximately 85% being singletons. The sequenced sample was peripheral blood, obtained on day 0 of MenACWY control vaccination. The receptors were sampled from an adult in good health. The CDR3 runs from the conserved cysteine through the conserved F or W. The order of the fields is J gene, clone size, V gene, D gene, CDR3 DNA, CDR3 protein. The D gene is left open where the match is weak. Clone size appears in some rows only: once, few, many, or a class for an expanded clone.

j_call: TRBJ1-2; clone_size: -; v_call: TRBV5-4; d_call: -; cdr3_nt: TGTGCCAGCAGCTTAGACGCTTCTAACTATGGCTACACCTTC; cdr3_aa: CASSLDASNYGYTF
j_call: TRBJ1-6; clone_size: -; v_call: TRBV7-6; d_call: -; cdr3_nt: TGTGCCAGCAGCTCGACAGGCGATTCACCCCTCCACTTT; cdr3_aa: CASSSTGDSPLHF
j_call: TRBJ1-6; clone_size: few; v_call: TRBV2; d_call: -; cdr3_nt: TGTGCCAGCAGTGACAGGACCCCGCTCAATTCACCCCTCCACTTT; cdr3_aa: CASSDRTPLNSPLHF
j_call: TRBJ1-1; clone_size: -; v_call: TRBV27; d_call: -; cdr3_nt: TGTGCCAGCTCGTGGCAGATAAACACTGAAGCTTTCTTT; cdr3_aa: CASSWQINTEAFF
j_call: TRBJ2-3; clone_size: -; v_call: TRBV11-3; d_call: -; cdr3_nt: TGTGCCAGCAGCTATGGGGGCCTGAGCACAGATACGCAGTATTTT; cdr3_aa: CASSYGGLSTDTQYF
j_call: TRBJ2-1; clone_size: -; v_call: TRBV19; d_call: -; cdr3_nt: TGTGCCAGTGCTCGCGACAATGAGCAGTTCTTC; cdr3_aa: CASARDNEQFF
j_call: TRBJ2-7; clone_size: -; v_call: TRBV5-1; d_call: TRBD2; cdr3_nt: TGCGCCAGCAGCTTGGCCGTGGGAGGGCCTAACGAGCAGTACTTC; cdr3_aa: CASSLAVGGPNEQYF
j_call: TRBJ1-2; clone_size: -; v_call: TRBV6-5; d_call: -; cdr3_nt: TGTGCCAGCAGGGGTCCGCTTGGCGGTGGCTACACCTTC; cdr3_aa: CASRGPLGGGYTF
j_call: TRBJ1-5; clone_size: -; v_call: TRBV6-1; d_call: -; cdr3_nt: TGTGCCAGCAGTGAAGGAGGGGGGATAGCCCAGCATTTT; cdr3_aa: CASSEGGGIAQHF
j_call: TRBJ2-1; clone_size: -; v_call: TRBV4-1; d_call: -; cdr3_nt: TGCGCCAGCAGCCAAGATTACAGCAATGAGCAGTTCTTC; cdr3_aa: CASSQDYSNEQFF
j_call: TRBJ1-1; clone_size: -; v_call: TRBV9; d_call: TRBD1; cdr3_nt: TGTGCCAGCAGCGAGGACAGGGAGAACACTGAAGCTTTCTTT; cdr3_aa: CASSEDRENTEAFF
j_call: TRBJ2-2; clone_size: -; v_call: TRBV29-1; d_call: -; cdr3_nt: TGCAGCGTTATGCGGCCGAACACCGGGGAGCTGTTTTTT; cdr3_aa: CSVMRPNTGELFF
j_call: TRBJ2-7; clone_size: -; v_call: TRBV2; d_call: -; cdr3_nt: TGTGCCAGCGTGAGGGCGGGACAAGGCGAGCAGTACTTC; cdr3_aa: CASVRAGQGEQYF
j_call: TRBJ1-1; clone_size: -; v_call: TRBV21-1; d_call: -; cdr3_nt: TGTGCCAGGAATACAGGGGGGTACACTGAAGCTTTCTTT; cdr3_aa: CARNTGGYTEAFF
j_call: TRBJ2-7; clone_size: -; v_call: TRBV19; d_call: -; cdr3_nt: TGTGCCAAGAGGGGGGGGAAGAGCTACGAGCAGTACTTC; cdr3_aa: CAKRGGKSYEQYF
j_call: TRBJ2-5; clone_size: -; v_call: TRBV20-1; d_call: -; cdr3_nt: TGCAGTGCTAGTGCGGTAGCTGGGACCCAGTACTTC; cdr3_aa: CSASAVAGTQYF
j_call: TRBJ2-1; clone_size: -; v_call: TRBV9; d_call: -; cdr3_nt: TGTGCCAGCAGCGTAGACCCTAGTCTGGTTGAGCAGTTCTTC; cdr3_aa: CASSVDPSLVEQFF
j_call: TRBJ2-1; clone_size: -; v_call: TRBV7-6; d_call: -; cdr3_nt: TGTGCCAGCAGCTTAGGTGGGTCTAGCTCCTACAATGAGCAGTTCTTC; cdr3_aa: CASSLGGSSSYNEQFF
j_call: TRBJ1-4; clone_size: -; v_call: TRBV2; d_call: -; cdr3_nt: TGTGCCAGCTTCCGAGACACCCAAAGGAAACTGTTTTTT; cdr3_aa: CASFRDTQRKLFF
j_call: TRBJ2-1; clone_size: -; v_call: TRBV5-1; d_call: -; cdr3_nt: TGCGCCAGCAGCTTAGGGGGGAATGAGCAGTTCTTC; cdr3_aa: CASSLGGNEQFF
j_call: TRBJ1-2; clone_size: -; v_call: TRBV5-1; d_call: TRBD1; cdr3_nt: TGCGCCAGCAGCCACGGACAGGTTGCGGGTCTAGACGGCTACACCTTC; cdr3_aa: CASSHGQVAGLDGYTF
j_call: TRBJ1-1; clone_size: -; v_call: TRBV6-5; d_call: -; cdr3_nt: TGTGCCAGCAGTTACCCGGCCAGTCCTTCGAACACTGAAGCTTTCTTT; cdr3_aa: CASSYPASPSNTEAFF
j_call: TRBJ2-7; clone_size: once; v_call: TRBV28; d_call: TRBD2; cdr3_nt: TGTGCCAGCACCAAACCGGGACTAGCGATCTACGAGCAGTACTTC; cdr3_aa: CASTKPGLAIYEQYF
j_call: TRBJ2-7; clone_size: -; v_call: TRBV5-1; d_call: -; cdr3_nt: TGCGCCAGCAGCTTGGGGCCGACAGCAACCTACGAGCAGTACTTC; cdr3_aa: CASSLGPTATYEQYF
j_call: TRBJ2-7; clone_size: -; v_call: TRBV3-1/TRBV3-2; d_call: TRBD1; cdr3_nt: TGTGCCAGCAGCCTTGGGACAGGGTTCTACGAGCAGTACTTC; cdr3_aa: CASSLGTGFYEQYF
j_call: TRBJ1-1; clone_size: -; v_call: TRBV13; d_call: -; cdr3_nt: TGTGCCAGCAGCCTTCGACAGGCGAATGAAGCTTTCTTT; cdr3_aa: CASSLRQANEAFF
j_call: TRBJ1-6; clone_size: -; v_call: TRBV5-1; d_call: -; cdr3_nt: TGCGCCAGCAGCCCTGGGGGGGGGCTAAGTTCACCCCTCCACTTT; cdr3_aa: CASSPGGGLSSPLHF
j_call: TRBJ2-1; clone_size: -; v_call: TRBV4-2; d_call: -; cdr3_nt: TGTGCCAGCAGCCAACGGGCGCGGTATGAGCAGTTCTTC; cdr3_aa: CASSQRARYEQFF
j_call: TRBJ2-7; clone_size: -; v_call: TRBV7-9; d_call: -; cdr3_nt: TGTGCCAGCAGCTTATATTCCGGGAGTGTGTCACAGCAGTACTTC; cdr3_aa: CASSLYSGSVSQQYF
j_call: TRBJ1-1; clone_size: -; v_call: TRBV5-5; d_call: TRBD1; cdr3_nt: TGTGCCAGCAGCTGGGGGACAGGGACCACTGAAGCTTTCTTT; cdr3_aa: CASSWGTGTTEAFF
j_call: TRBJ2-7; clone_size: -; v_call: TRBV5-4; d_call: -; cdr3_nt: TGTGCCAGCAGCGTTCGGGACTCCAACGAGCAGTACTTC; cdr3_aa: CASSVRDSNEQYF
j_call: TRBJ2-7; clone_size: -; v_call: TRBV19; d_call: TRBD1; cdr3_nt: TGTGCCAGTAGTACACAGGGGTCCACCGTATCCTACGAGCAGTACTTC; cdr3_aa: CASSTQGSTVSYEQYF
j_call: TRBJ1-1; clone_size: -; v_call: TRBV28; d_call: -; cdr3_nt: TGTGCCAGCTGTACATTGGGTTCCGGGGACACTGAAGCTTTCTTT; cdr3_aa: CASCTLGSGDTEAFF
j_call: TRBJ2-7; clone_size: -; v_call: TRBV27; d_call: TRBD2; cdr3_nt: TGTGCCAGCAGTTTAGATCCTAGCGGGTTCTACGAGCAGTACTTC; cdr3_aa: CASSLDPSGFYEQYF
j_call: TRBJ2-7; clone_size: -; v_call: TRBV27; d_call: -; cdr3_nt: TGTGCCAGCAGTCCACCTCCCTCTCGCCCCCTGAACGAGCAGTACTTC; cdr3_aa: CASSPPPSRPLNEQYF
j_call: TRBJ2-1; clone_size: once; v_call: TRBV19; d_call: TRBD2; cdr3_nt: TGTGCCAGTAGTATTGCGGGAGGTATCTACAATGAGCAGTTCTTC; cdr3_aa: CASSIAGGIYNEQFF
j_call: TRBJ1-5; clone_size: few; v_call: TRBV6-4; d_call: -; cdr3_nt: TGTGCCAGCAGTGACTTTAATTCTGCGGAGAAGAATCAGCCCCAGCATTTT; cdr3_aa: CASSDFNSAEKNQPQHF
j_call: TRBJ2-5; clone_size: once; v_call: TRBV19; d_call: TRBD1; cdr3_nt: TGTGCCAGCGCACAGGGGGCGTTTGGAGAGACCCAGTACTTC; cdr3_aa: CASAQGAFGETQYF
j_call: TRBJ1-1; clone_size: -; v_call: TRBV6-5; d_call: -; cdr3_nt: TGTGCCAGCAGGAACTCCGGGACTCTGAACACTGAAGCTTTCTTT; cdr3_aa: CASRNSGTLNTEAFF
j_call: TRBJ1-5; clone_size: -; v_call: TRBV2; d_call: -; cdr3_nt: TGTGCCAGCAGTGGGCGTGATCAGCCCCAGCATTTT; cdr3_aa: CASSGRDQPQHF
j_call: TRBJ2-1; clone_size: -; v_call: TRBV1; d_call: -; cdr3_nt: TGCACCAGCAAGAGGACTAGGGGGCCTAAGTGTGGGGATGAGCAGTTCTTC; cdr3_aa: CTSKRTRGPKCGDEQFF
j_call: TRBJ1-3; clone_size: -; v_call: TRBV2; d_call: -; cdr3_nt: TGTGCCAGCAGTGAAAGATGGCGGGATTATCGAAACACCATATATTTT; cdr3_aa: CASSERWRDYRNTIYF
j_call: TRBJ1-5; clone_size: once; v_call: TRBV19; d_call: -; cdr3_nt: TGTGCCAGTACCCGGGGGGGGAGCAATCAGCCCCAGCATTTT; cdr3_aa: CASTRGGSNQPQHF